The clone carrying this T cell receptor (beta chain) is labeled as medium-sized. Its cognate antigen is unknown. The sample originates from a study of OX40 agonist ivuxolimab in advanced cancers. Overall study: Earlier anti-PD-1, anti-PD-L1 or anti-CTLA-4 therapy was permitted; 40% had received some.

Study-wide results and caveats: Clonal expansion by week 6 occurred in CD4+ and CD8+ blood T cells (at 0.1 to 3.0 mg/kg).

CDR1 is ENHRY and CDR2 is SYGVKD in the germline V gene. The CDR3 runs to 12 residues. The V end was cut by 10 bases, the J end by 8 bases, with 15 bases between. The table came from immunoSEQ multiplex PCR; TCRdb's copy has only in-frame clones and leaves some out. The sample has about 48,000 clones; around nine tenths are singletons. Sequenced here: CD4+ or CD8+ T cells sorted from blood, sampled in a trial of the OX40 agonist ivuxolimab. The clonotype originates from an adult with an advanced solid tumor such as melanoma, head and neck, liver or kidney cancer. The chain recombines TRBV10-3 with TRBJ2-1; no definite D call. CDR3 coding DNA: TGTGCCACCAGCCTAGAAACCCATGAGCAGTTCTTC. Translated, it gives CATSLETHEQFF.